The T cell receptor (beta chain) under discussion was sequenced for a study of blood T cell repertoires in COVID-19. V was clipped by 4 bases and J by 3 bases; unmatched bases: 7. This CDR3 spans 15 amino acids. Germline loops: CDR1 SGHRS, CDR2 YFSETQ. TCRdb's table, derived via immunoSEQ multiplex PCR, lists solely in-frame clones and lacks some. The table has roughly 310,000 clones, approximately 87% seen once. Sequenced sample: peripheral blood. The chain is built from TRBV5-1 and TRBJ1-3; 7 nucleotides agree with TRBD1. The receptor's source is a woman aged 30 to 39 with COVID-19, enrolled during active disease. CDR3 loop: CASSPEDRDGNTIYF. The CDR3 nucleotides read TGCGCCAGCAGCCCGGAAGACAGGGATGGAAACACCATATATTTT.